The present T cell receptor beta chain was sequenced within a study of monozygotic twins with inflammatory bowel disease. Germline loops: CDR1 MNHEY, CDR2 SVGEGT. The CDR3 is made up of 13 amino acids. UMIs bearing a 6-nucleotide sample barcode were added through template switching. Reanalyzing the 5' RACE reads, TCRdb keeps one entry per CDR3 protein, without DNA. The sample table includes around 150,000 distinct CDR3 sequences. Study-wide results and limits: The analysis failed to separate different T cell subtypes. Twins with IBD were found to have lower TCRbeta diversity (inverse Simpson) than healthy co-twins.

To note about this clonotype: Its antigen is as yet unknown.

The template was total RNA from whole blood, with no T cell sorting. Sequencing input: blood. This receptor was obtained from a human donor with ulcerative colitis or Crohn's disease, or a healthy co-twin of an affected twin (not recorded which). The chain carries TRBV6-2 or TRBV6-3 and TRBJ2-1. CDR3 loop: CASSYQRGNEQFF.